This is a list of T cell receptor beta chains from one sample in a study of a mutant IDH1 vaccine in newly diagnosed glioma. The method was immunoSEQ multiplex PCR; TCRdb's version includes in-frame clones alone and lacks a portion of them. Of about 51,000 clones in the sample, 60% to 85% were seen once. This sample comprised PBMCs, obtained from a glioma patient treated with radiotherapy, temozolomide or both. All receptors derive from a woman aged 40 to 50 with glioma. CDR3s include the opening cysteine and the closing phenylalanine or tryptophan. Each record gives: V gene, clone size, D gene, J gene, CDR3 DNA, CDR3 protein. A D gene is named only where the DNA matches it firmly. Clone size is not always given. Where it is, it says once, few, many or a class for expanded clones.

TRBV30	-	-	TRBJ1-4	TGTGCCTGGAGTGAGGGTAATGAACTGTTTTTT	CAWSEGNELFF
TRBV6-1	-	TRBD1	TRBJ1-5	TGTGCCAGCAGCAGGACAGGCGCACGCCAGCCCCAGCATTTT	CASSRTGARQPQHF
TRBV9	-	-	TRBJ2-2	TGTGCCAGCAGCACCCGGACAGACACCGGGGAGCTGTTTTTT	CASSTRTDTGELFF
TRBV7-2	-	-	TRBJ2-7	TGTGCCAGCAGCGAAACTACAGTGAGCTCCTACGAGCAGTACTTC	CASSETTVSSYEQYF
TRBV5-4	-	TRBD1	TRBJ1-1	TGTGCCAGCAGCTTGGGGGCAGGGGGAGTCACTGAAGCTTTCTTT	CASSLGAGGVTEAFF
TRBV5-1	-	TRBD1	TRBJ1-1	TGCGCCAGCAGCTGGGGACAGGGAGGATATATGAACACTGAAGCTTTCTTT	CASSWGQGGYMNTEAFF
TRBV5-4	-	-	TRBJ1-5	TGTGCCAGCAGCTTTGGAAATCAGCCCCAGCATTTT	CASSFGNQPQHF
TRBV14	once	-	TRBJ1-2	TGTGCCAGCAGCCAAGAAGCCACGGTTGGCTACACCTTC	CASSQEATVGYTF
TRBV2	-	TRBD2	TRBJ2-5	TGTGCCAGCAGAGAAGAGCGGGGGGCGGGAGAGACCCAGTACTTC	CASREERGAGETQYF
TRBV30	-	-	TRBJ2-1	TGTGCCTGGAGTTCCCTATCCGTCTACAATGAGCAGTTCTTC	CAWSSLSVYNEQFF
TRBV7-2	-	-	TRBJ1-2	TGTGCCAGCAGCCCCACGCCCAGCCCTAACTATGGCTACACCTTC	CASSPTPSPNYGYTF
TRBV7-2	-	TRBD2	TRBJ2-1	TGTGCCAGCAGCCCGCCCGGACTAGCGGGGGGGAATGAGCAGTTCTTC	CASSPPGLAGGNEQFF
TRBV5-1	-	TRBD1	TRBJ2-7	TGCGCCAGCCAAGCCGGGACAGGGAGGTACGAGCAGTACTTC	CASQAGTGRYEQYF
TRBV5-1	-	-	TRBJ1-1	TGCGCCAGCAGCTTGGGAGGGGCGTCGAACACTGAAGCTTTCTTT	CASSLGGASNTEAFF
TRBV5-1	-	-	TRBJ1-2	TGCGCCAGCAGCTTGAATAGCCCACCGGACGGCTACACCTTC	CASSLNSPPDGYTF
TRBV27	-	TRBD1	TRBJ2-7	TGTGCCAGCAGTTTATCGGTGACAGGGGCGGCCTACGAGCAGTACTTC	CASSLSVTGAAYEQYF
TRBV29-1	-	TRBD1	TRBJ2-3	TGCAGCGCCCGGGACAGGGGAAAGCATGGCACAGATACGCAGTATTTT	CSARDRGKHGTDTQYF
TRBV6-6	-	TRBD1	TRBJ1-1	TGTGCCAGCAGGAGACAGGGAGACACTGAAGCTTTCTTT	CASRRQGDTEAFF
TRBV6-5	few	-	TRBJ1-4	TGTGCCAGCAGCCACAGAGCCGCGGGGAATGAAAAACTGTTTTTT	CASSHRAAGNEKLFF
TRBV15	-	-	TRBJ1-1	TGTGCCACCAGCCCTTTCCAACATGTAGCTTTCTTT	CATSPFQHVAFF
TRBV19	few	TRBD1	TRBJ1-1	TGTGCCACGCCGGGACAGGTCGATACTAACACTGAAGCTTTCTTT	CATPGQVDTNTEAFF
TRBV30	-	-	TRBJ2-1	TGTGCCTGGAGAAGGGCGGGCCAAAAGAATGAGCAGTTCTTC	CAWRRAGQKNEQFF
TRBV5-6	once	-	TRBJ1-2	TGTGCCAGCAGCTTGCGGAGTGGCTACACCTTC	CASSLRSGYTF
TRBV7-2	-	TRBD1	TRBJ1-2	TGTGCCAGCAGCTTGGACAGGGGCCACGCTAACTATGGCTACACCTTC	CASSLDRGHANYGYTF
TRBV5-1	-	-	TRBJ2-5	TGCGCCAGCAGCTTGGGACAGATACAAGAGACCCAGTACTTC	CASSLGQIQETQYF
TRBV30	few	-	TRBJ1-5	TGTGCCTTAGAAATGGCGGCAGGCAATCAGCCCCAGCATTTT	CALEMAAGNQPQHF
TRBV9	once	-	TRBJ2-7	TGTGCCAGCAGCGATACAGGGTACGAGCAGTACTTC	CASSDTGYEQYF
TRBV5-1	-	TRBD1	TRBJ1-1	TGCGCCAGCAGCGGCCTCCGACAGGGATCCGCTGAAGCTTTCTTT	CASSGLRQGSAEAFF
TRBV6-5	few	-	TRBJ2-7	TGTGCCAGCTTCCGAACGGGGAGCTACGAGCAGTACTTC	CASFRTGSYEQYF
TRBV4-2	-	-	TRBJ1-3	TGTGCCAGCAGCCAAGGTGGGGGGCCTGGAAACACCATATATTTT	CASSQGGGPGNTIYF
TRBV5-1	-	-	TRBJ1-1	TGCGCCAGCAGCTTGGAGGCCAACAAGGGGTACACTGAAGCTTTCTTT	CASSLEANKGYTEAFF
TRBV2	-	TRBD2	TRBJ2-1	TGTGCCAGCCCGGGACTAGCGGCCTACAATGAGCAGTTCTTC	CASPGLAAYNEQFF
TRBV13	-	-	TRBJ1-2	TGTGCCAGCAGCTTAGGGTCCGATAACTATGGCTACACCTTC	CASSLGSDNYGYTF
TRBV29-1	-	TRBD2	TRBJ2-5	TGCAGCGTTTTAGGTGGTGAGGGCGGGGGGGGAGAGACCCAGTACTTC	CSVLGGEGGGGETQYF
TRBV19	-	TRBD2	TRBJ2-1	TGTGCCAGTAGTATGGTAGCGGGGGGGTTAAATGAGCAGTTCTTC	CASSMVAGGLNEQFF
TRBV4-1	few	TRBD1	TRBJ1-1	TGCGCCTCGAGGGGGCGGCCAGCGGGTGAAGCTTTCTTT	CASRGRPAGEAFF
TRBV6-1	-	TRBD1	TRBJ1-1	TGTGCCAGCCTGACAGGGACGAACACTGAAGCTTTCTTT	CASLTGTNTEAFF
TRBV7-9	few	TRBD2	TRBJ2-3	TGTGCCAGCAGTTCTAGCGGGGGTTGGGGCACAGATACGCAGTATTTT	CASSSSGGWGTDTQYF
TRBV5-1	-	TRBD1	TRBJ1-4	TGCGCCAGCAGCTTGAAAGGGACAGGGGATGAAAAACTGTTTTTT	CASSLKGTGDEKLFF
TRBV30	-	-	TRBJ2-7	TGTGCCTCCCGCAACCGGGGAATCTCCTACGAGCAGTACTTC	CASRNRGISYEQYF
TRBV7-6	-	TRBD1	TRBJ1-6	TGTGCCAGCAGCTTAGATGCCAGGGGGCGCGTGAATTCACCCCTCCACTTT	CASSLDARGRVNSPLHF